This T cell receptor beta chain was captured in a study of blood T cell repertoires in COVID-19. Only in-frame clones appear in the TCRdb table, and some are missing; sequencing was by immunoSEQ multiplex PCR. The sample lists approximately 200,000 clones, 75% to 90% occurring once. CDR1 and CDR2 (germline): MNHEY, SMNVEV (reference sequence). V lost 0 bases to trimming and J lost 5 bases, with 16 bases between them. The CDR3 totals 16 residues. The chain recombines TRBV27 with TRBJ1-1; D perhaps matches TRBD1 (6 bases). This receptor was identified in a man under 40 who had recovered from COVID-19. Sequencing used PBMCs or T cells enriched from blood (not recorded which). In DNA form, the CDR3 reads TGTGCCAGCAGTTTATCCTTAGGGGGTAGGGGTACTGAAGCTTTCTTT. It yields the protein CASSLSLGGRGTEAFF.